Each of the 10 T cell receptor beta chains below was sequenced from the same sample in a study of blood T cell repertoires in COVID-19. Measured with immunoSEQ multiplex PCR; TCRdb has only the in-frame clones, and not every one. This table holds about 190,000 clones, about 88% found once. The source material was peripheral blood. These receptor sequences come from a man aged 25 to 40 with acute or convalescent COVID-19.

This chain joins TRBV5-4 and TRBJ2-2; TRBD2 agrees at 9 bases. Germline CDR1 reads SGHNT; CDR2 reads YYREEE (reference sequence). The CDR3 has 16 residues. After removal of 0 bases from V and 5 bases from J, the junction contained 5 bases not matched to a gene. The CDR3: CASSLEGLARTGELFF. CDR3 nucleotides: TGTGCCAGCAGCTTGGAGGGACTAGCAAGGACCGGGGAGCTGTTTTTT.

The chain links TRBV10-2 to TRBJ2-1; perhaps TRBD2 as D (5 bases). V was cut by 11 bases and J by 3 bases, with 8 bases left in between. In germline, CDR1 is WSHSY, CDR2 SAAADI. The CDR3 is 11 residues long. CDR3 coding DNA: TGCGCCGTCGGGGTCTACAATGAGCAGTTCTTC. Residues: CAVGVYNEQFF.

The chain has TRBV10-3 and TRBJ2-5, with D tentatively TRBD2 (6 bases). Germline V gene data show CDR1 as ENHRY and CDR2 as SYGVKD. Trimming cost V 8 bases and J 5 bases, with 15 bases left between them. This CDR3 contains 13 residues. The CDR3 DNA is TGTGCCATCGGTAATAGCGGAGGGGAGACCCAGTACTTC. Translation: CAIGNSGGETQYF.

V is TRBV5-6 and J is TRBJ1-2; no clear D. V gave up 4 bases and J gave up 5 bases, with 18 bases separating them. This CDR3 contains 15 residues. CDR1 is SGHDT and CDR2 is YYEEEE in the germline V gene. The DNA of the CDR3 is TGTGCCAGCAGCCACTCAAACTACCTTTTGTATGGCTACACCTTC. It encodes CASSHSNYLLYGYTF. The entire variable domain, with the rest obtained from reference TRBV5-6 and TRBJ1-2, is as follows: DAGVTQSPTHLIKTRGQQVTLRCSPKSGHDTVSWYQQALGQGPQFIFQYYEEEERQRGNFPDRFSGHQFPNYSSELNVNALLLGDSALYLCASSHSNYLLYGYTFGSGTRLTVV.

The chain carries TRBV19 and TRBJ2-5, with TRBD1 matching 8 bases. This CDR3 spans 17 amino acids. The germline gives CDR1 LNHDA, CDR2 SQIVND (reference sequence). The V gene end was trimmed by 1 base and the J gene end by 2 bases; junction bases not matched to a gene: 9. The CDR3 DNA follows: TGTGCCAGTAGTATAGGGCAGGGGGCTTGGGGGCAAGAGACCCAGTACTTC. It encodes CASSIGQGAWGQETQYF. The full variable domain, completed using reference TRBV19 and TRBJ2-5, is DGGITQSPKYLFRKEGQNVTLSCEQNLNHDAMYWYRQDPGQGLRLIYYSQIVNDFQKGDIAEGYSVSREKKESFPLTVTSAQKNPTAFYLCASSIGQGAWGQETQYFGPGTRLLVL.

This clone showed up just once. The chain has TRBV6-2 or TRBV6-3 and TRBJ1-3; D is unresolved. Germline V lookup: CDR1 MNHEY, CDR2 SVGEGT. The CDR3 sequence is 13 residues long. V lost 2 bases and J lost 5, with 7 bases in between. The CDR3 sequence: CASSYAGRNTIYF. Here the CDR3 DNA reads TGTGCCAGCAGTTACGCCGGGAGAAACACCATATATTTT.

This clone was recorded a few times. As DNA, the CDR3 is TGCGCCAGCCTTCAGACAGATAGCAATCAGCCCCAGCATTTT. This encodes CASLQTDSNQPQHF. The rearrangement joins TRBV23-1 to TRBJ1-5; maybe TRBD1 (5 bases). TRBV23-1 is an ORF for which the function is uncertain. The CDR3 has 14 amino acids. V was cut by 8 bases and J by 0 bases, with 11 bases left in between.

The V call is TRBV6-5, the J call TRBJ1-2; D is perhaps TRBD1 (6 bases). This CDR3 has 15 amino acids. V was cut by 6 bases and J by 3 bases, with 17 bases left in between. The germline V gene has CDR1 MNHEY and CDR2 SVGAGI. CDR3 residues: CASRRGQPQHYGYTF. CDR3 nucleotide sequence: TGTGCCAGCAGACGAGGACAGCCCCAACACTATGGCTACACCTTC.

The chain employs TRBV2 and TRBJ1-6, with no clear D. This CDR3 spans 15 amino acids. From germline, CDR1 is SNHLY and CDR2 FYNNEI. Deletions cut 2 bases from V and 8 bases from J, with 13 bases between. CDR3: CASSELGREYSPLHF. CDR3 sequence (DNA): TGTGCCAGCAGTGAACTCGGCCGGGAATATTCACCCCTCCACTTT.

The rearrangement links TRBV30 to TRBJ2-3; D perhaps matches TRBD2 (5 bases). The CDR3 has 13 amino acids. The germline V gene has CDR1 GTSNPN and CDR2 SVGIG (reference sequence). V lost 0 bases, J lost 1 base, and 5 bases lay in between. CDR3 sequence: CAWSVGGTDTQYF. The DNA of the CDR3 is TGTGCCTGGAGTGTCGGGGGCACAGATACGCAGTATTTT.